The T cell receptor beta chain described here comes from a study of monozygotic twins with inflammatory bowel disease. Study conclusions and caveats: Among patients, repertoires may have gained variability from differing immunosuppressive treatments.

Every TCR library drew on around 3.5 ug of total RNA. Reanalyzing the 5' RACE reads, TCRdb keeps one entry per CDR3 protein, without DNA. The sample includes a few hundred thousand distinct CDR3 sequences. Concerning this clonotype: Its target is not known.

Germline lookup yields CDR1 SGHAT and CDR2 FQNNGV. This CDR3 contains 12 residues. This receptor was taken from a human donor with ulcerative colitis or Crohn's disease, or a healthy co-twin of an affected twin (not recorded which). The material sequenced was blood. The rearrangement uses TRBV11-2 and TRBJ2-2. The CDR3 is CASFQYTGELFF.